The sequence of this T cell receptor (beta chain) was determined in a study of T cells in Graves' hyperthyroidism and ophthalmopathy. In the ophthalmopathy cohort, Clinical Activity Score was at least 3, NOSPECS grade at least 4, and duration under 3 months. Researchers amplified the TCR beta CDR3 regions from RNA transcripts. HTBI primers drove first-round RT-PCR of the TCR CDR3. TCRdb redid the calling of the multiplex PCR reads with MiXCR, one entry per CDR3 protein. The sample includes roughly 560,000 distinct CDR3 sequences, around 15% of them seen just once. This clonotype appeared many times. The germline V gene encodes CDR1 SNHLY and CDR2 FYNNEI. V lost 4 bases, J lost 7 bases, and 9 bases stayed unmatched. The CDR3 has 14 amino acids.

The specimen was blood. The chain has TRBV2 and TRBJ2-7; TRBD1 agrees at 8 bases. The TCR was taken from a woman between 40 and 50 years old with Graves' ophthalmopathy. The CDR3 loop is CASSGGTGPGEQYF. For the CDR3, the DNA is TGTGCCAGCAGTGGCGGGACAGGCCCTGGGGAGCAGTACTTC.